Below, one T cell receptor (beta chain) is given with its context. TRB amplification used around 270 ng of peripheral blood genomic DNA. This record belongs to a study of T cell clusters in autoimmune cytopenias. TRB rearrangements were amplified by touch-down multiplex PCR with mixed TRB-A/B primers. TCRdb reworked the multiplex PCR reads into one entry per CDR3 protein, no DNA. The sample shows some 11,000 distinct CDR3 sequences, and less than 5.5% sits with its ten largest clones. This sample was also put to use in a study of T cell repertoires in aging, cancer and after chemotherapy.

The receptor was isolated from a human donor in good health. The sample comprised peripheral blood.

The CDR3 sequence: CASSEQGQYGYTF. The chain links TRBV7-9 to TRBJ1-2; TCRdb selects TRBD1, and the lack of DNA leaves this call unchecked. CDR1 and CDR2 from the germline V gene are SEHNR and FQNEAQ (reference sequence). The CDR3 extends over 13 amino acids. Based on the CDR3 plus reference TRBV7-9 and TRBJ1-2, the full variable domain is DTGVSQNPRHKITKRGQNVTFRCDPISEHNRLYWYRQTLGQGPEFLTYFQNEAQLEKSRLLSDRFSAERPKGSFSTLEIQRTEQGDSAMYLCASSEQGQYGYTFGSGTRLTVV.